Reported below is one TCR beta chain. The antigen remains undetermined. Clones were read by immunoSEQ multiplex PCR, and TCRdb kept only the in-frame ones, dropping some. The sample consists of some 120,000 clones, approximately 90% of them appearing once. The sample belongs to a study of T cell responses to AZD1222 COVID-19 vaccine. CDR3 length equals 14 residues. Germline V gives CDR1 SGHKS, CDR2 YYEKEE (reference sequence). V lost 4 bases and J lost 4; bases outside the gene matches: 7. Regarding the study as a whole: It was only after the peak T cell response that any repertoires were sampled. Only six people who got AZD1222 tested seropositive at baseline. Mostly white British, mostly female donors; authors suggested clonal diversity may be underestimated.

V gene TRBV5-5 combines with J gene TRBJ2-7, with TRBD2 matching 8 bases. This sequence was found in an adult who received the AZD1222 COVID-19 vaccine. The specimen comprised peripheral blood, sampled 28 days after the second AZD1222 dose. The CDR3 reads CASSPGGETYEQYF. The CDR3 DNA sequence: TGTGCCAGCAGCCCGGGAGGGGAAACATACGAGCAGTACTTC.